Listed below are T cell receptor beta chains from one sample, sequenced in a study of cytomegalovirus exposure and HLA in healthy donors. Some clones are missing from TCRdb's copy, which holds only in-frame ones; the method was immunoSEQ multiplex PCR. Here the sample spans some 150,000 clones, 60% to 80% being singletons. The sample consisted of PBMCs. The receptor source for this set is a female donor in good health and CMV-seronegative. Both conserved end residues are part of each CDR3. Fields, in order: V gene, J gene, D gene, CDR3 protein, CDR3 DNA. The D gene is left open where the match is weak.

v_gene: TRBV11-1; j_gene: TRBJ2-3; d_gene: TRBD2; CDR3aa: CASSRRLAGDTDTQYF; CDR3nt: TGTGCCAGCAGCCGACGACTAGCGGGAGACACAGATACGCAGTATTTT
v_gene: TRBV10-3; j_gene: TRBJ2-3; d_gene: TRBD2; CDR3aa: CAISTTSGRAADTQYF; CDR3nt: TGTGCCATCAGTACAACTAGCGGGAGAGCGGCAGATACGCAGTATTTT
v_gene: TRBV19; j_gene: TRBJ1-4; d_gene: -; CDR3aa: CASSIPRRAHEKLFF; CDR3nt: TGTGCCAGTAGTATACCTCGCAGGGCTCATGAAAAACTGTTTTTT
v_gene: TRBV6-1; j_gene: TRBJ1-4; d_gene: -; CDR3aa: CASSPQALNEKLFF; CDR3nt: TGTGCCAGCAGTCCCCAGGCACTTAATGAAAAACTGTTTTTT
v_gene: TRBV2; j_gene: TRBJ2-7; d_gene: -; CDR3aa: CASRGDTYEQYF; CDR3nt: TGTGCCAGCAGAGGGGACACCTACGAGCAGTACTTC
v_gene: TRBV5-6; j_gene: TRBJ2-5; d_gene: -; CDR3aa: CASSQTGLPTKTQYF; CDR3nt: TGTGCCAGCAGCCAAACAGGGCTCCCTACGAAGACCCAGTACTTC
v_gene: TRBV15; j_gene: TRBJ2-3; d_gene: TRBD2; CDR3aa: CATPAGGEDTQYF; CDR3nt: TGTGCCACCCCAGCGGGAGGGGAGGATACGCAGTATTTT
v_gene: TRBV29-1; j_gene: TRBJ2-7; d_gene: TRBD1; CDR3aa: CSVEVGQAYEQYF; CDR3nt: TGCAGCGTTGAAGTGGGACAGGCCTACGAGCAGTACTTC
v_gene: TRBV7-9; j_gene: TRBJ2-1; d_gene: TRBD2; CDR3aa: CASSSGLAGYNEQFF; CDR3nt: TGTGCCAGCAGCTCAGGACTAGCGGGATACAATGAGCAGTTCTTC
v_gene: TRBV7-6; j_gene: TRBJ2-6; d_gene: -; CDR3aa: CASSSTASSGANVLTF; CDR3nt: TGTGCCAGCAGCTCGACAGCTAGCTCTGGGGCCAACGTCCTGACTTTC
v_gene: TRBV5-6; j_gene: TRBJ1-2; d_gene: -; CDR3aa: CASSLAAGGFHYGYTF; CDR3nt: TGTGCCAGCAGCTTGGCTGCGGGAGGGTTTCACTATGGCTACACCTTC
v_gene: TRBV6-4; j_gene: TRBJ2-1; d_gene: TRBD2; CDR3aa: CASSSTSGSSDEQFF; CDR3nt: TGTGCCAGCAGCTCGACTAGCGGGAGTAGCGATGAGCAGTTCTTC
v_gene: TRBV2; j_gene: TRBJ1-6; d_gene: TRBD1; CDR3aa: CASSRQGLGFGNSPLHF; CDR3nt: TGTGCCAGCAGTCGACAGGGGCTAGGTTTTGGTAATTCACCCCTCCACTTT
v_gene: TRBV2; j_gene: TRBJ1-6; d_gene: TRBD1; CDR3aa: CASRDRTGGQPPLHF; CDR3nt: TGTGCCAGCAGGGATCGGACAGGGGGACAGCCACCCCTCCACTTT
v_gene: TRBV2; j_gene: TRBJ2-7; d_gene: -; CDR3aa: CARRRDLGAYEQYF; CDR3nt: TGTGCCAGGAGGAGGGACCTAGGGGCCTACGAGCAGTACTTC
v_gene: TRBV6-1; j_gene: TRBJ2-1; d_gene: -; CDR3aa: CASSELRRDNEQFF; CDR3nt: TGTGCCAGCAGTGAATTAAGACGGGACAATGAGCAGTTCTTC
v_gene: TRBV12-5; j_gene: TRBJ1-3; d_gene: TRBD1; CDR3aa: CASGTGGSGNTIYF; CDR3nt: TGTGCTAGTGGGACAGGGGGCTCTGGAAACACCATATATTTT
v_gene: TRBV5-1; j_gene: TRBJ2-1; d_gene: TRBD2; CDR3aa: CASSPTSGGGNEQFF; CDR3nt: TGCGCCAGCAGCCCGACTAGCGGGGGGGGGAATGAGCAGTTCTTC
v_gene: TRBV19; j_gene: TRBJ2-1; d_gene: TRBD2; CDR3aa: CASSLYGLAGGDEQFF; CDR3nt: TGTGCCAGTAGTTTATATGGCCTAGCGGGAGGGGATGAGCAGTTCTTC